This T cell receptor (beta chain) stems from a study of blood T cell repertoires in COVID-19. The repertoire was sequenced with immunoSEQ multiplex PCR; TCRdb's copy has only in-frame clones and lacks some. Of 250,000 to 300,000 clones in the sample, about 87% are singletons; the top ten hold roughly a tenth. The source of this sequence is a woman between 65 and 79 years old with COVID-19, enrolled during active disease. The sample consisted of peripheral blood.

CDR3 nucleotides: TGTGCGATGAGACAGGGGACCCATCAGCCCCAGCATTTT. Protein product: CAMRQGTHQPQHF. V and J are TRBV30 and TRBJ1-5; 8 bases align to TRBD1. The CDR3 extends over 13 amino acids. The germline CDR1 and CDR2 sequences are GTSNPN and SVGIG (reference sequence).